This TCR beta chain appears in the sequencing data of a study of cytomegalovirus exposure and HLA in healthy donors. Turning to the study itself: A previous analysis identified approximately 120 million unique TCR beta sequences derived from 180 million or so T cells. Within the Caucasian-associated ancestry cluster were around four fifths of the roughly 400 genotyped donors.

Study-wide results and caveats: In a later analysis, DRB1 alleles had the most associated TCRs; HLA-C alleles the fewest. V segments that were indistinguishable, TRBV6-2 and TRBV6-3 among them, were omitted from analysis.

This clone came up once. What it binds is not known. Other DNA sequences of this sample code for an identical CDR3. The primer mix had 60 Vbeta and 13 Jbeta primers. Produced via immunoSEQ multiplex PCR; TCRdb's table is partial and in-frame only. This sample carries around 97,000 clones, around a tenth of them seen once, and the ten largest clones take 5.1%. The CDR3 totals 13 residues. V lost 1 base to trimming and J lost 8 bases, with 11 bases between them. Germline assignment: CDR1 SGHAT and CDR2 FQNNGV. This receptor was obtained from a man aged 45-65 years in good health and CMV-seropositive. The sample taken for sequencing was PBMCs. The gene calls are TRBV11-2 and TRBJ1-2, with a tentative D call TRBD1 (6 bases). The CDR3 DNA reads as TGTGCCAGCAGCTTAGGAACAGGGAGCGGCTACACCTTC. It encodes CASSLGTGSGYTF.